Shown below are 8 T cell receptor beta chains from a single sample sequenced in a study of T cell changes during pregnancy in multiple sclerosis. Data came from immunoSEQ multiplex PCR; TCRdb stores just in-frame clones and leaves some out. The sample has 70,000 to 75,000 clones, almost 95% seen once. Sequenced material: peripheral blood, taken before pregnancy. These receptors were collected from a female donor with multiple sclerosis, enrolled in a pregnancy study.

The chain couples TRBV7-9 to TRBJ2-1; weak D call: TRBD2 (6 bases). The V and J ends lost 1 base and 10 bases respectively, with 11 bases between them. The V gene's germline CDR1 is SEHNR and CDR2 FQNEAQ (reference sequence). The CDR3 runs to 13 residues. The CDR3 loop is CASSLGGVLEQFF. Written as DNA, the CDR3 is TGTGCCAGCAGCTTAGGGGGGGTCTTAGAGCAGTTCTTC. The complete variable domain, with remaining parts taken from reference TRBV7-9 and TRBJ2-1, reads DTGVSQNPRHKITKRGQNVTFRCDPISEHNRLYWYRQTLGQGPEFLTYFQNEAQLEKSRLLSDRFSAERPKGSFSTLEIQRTEQGDSAMYLCASSLGGVLEQFFGPGTRLTVL.

The chain is built from TRBV7-9 and TRBJ2-7, with TRBD1 matching 9 bases. The V gene end was trimmed by 5 bases and the J gene end by 2 bases; junction bases not matched to a gene: 7. Germline CDR1 SEHNR, CDR2 FQNEAQ (reference sequence). This CDR3 contains 15 residues. The CDR3 nucleotides read TGTGCCAGCAGCCACCGGGACAGGGCCACCTACGAGCAGTACTTC. This codes for CASSHRDRATYEQYF.

This clone was seen a single time. V is TRBV6-1 and J is TRBJ2-3; weak D call: TRBD1 (6 bases). The CDR3 is 14 residues long. V was trimmed by 8 bases and J by 0 bases, leaving 12 bases between them. Germline V gives CDR1 MNHNS, CDR2 SASEGT. The CDR3 bases are TGTGCCAGCCAGGGGTACAGGAGCACAGATACGCAGTATTTT. Translating it yields CASQGYRSTDTQYF.

V and J are TRBV11-2 and TRBJ2-6; 7 nucleotides line up with TRBD1. The CDR3 is 16 amino acids. Germline CDR1 SGHAT, CDR2 FQNNGV. Trimming took 3 bases from V and 2 from J; bases not matched to a gene: 4. CDR3 residues: CASSFLDRAGANVLTF. In DNA form, the CDR3 reads TGTGCCAGCAGCTTCCTCGACAGGGCTGGGGCCAACGTCCTGACTTTC.

The genes are TRBV7-2 and TRBJ2-7; 7 nucleotides line up with TRBD1. The CDR3 spans 15 residues. With V trimmed by 5 bases and J by 4 bases, 11 bases remained unmatched. Germline V gene sequence: CDR1 SGHTA, CDR2 FQGNSA. The CDR3 DNA reads TGTGCCAGCAGCCTCGGACAGGCCAGGGGTTACGAGCAGTACTTC. Protein: CASSLGQARGYEQYF.

The chain couples TRBV11-2 to TRBJ2-7; no reliable D call. CDR3 length equals 13 residues. With 2 bases removed from V and 7 bases from J, the gap between germline ends came to 12 bases. Germline CDR1 reads SGHAT; CDR2 reads FQNNGV. CDR3 loop: CASSLSRVLEQYF. The CDR3 DNA reads as TGTGCCAGCAGCTTAAGCCGGGTTTTGGAGCAGTACTTC.

This clone came up once. The rearrangement links TRBV6-1 to TRBJ2-7; D is possibly TRBD2 (5 bases). CDR3 length equals 13 residues. CDR1 MNHNS and CDR2 SASEGT come from the germline V gene. The germline V and J ends were trimmed by 7 bases and 3 bases, with 13 bases remaining between them. The CDR3, as DNA: TGTGCCAGCAAGGAGGAACCGAACTACGAGCAGTACTTC. It specifies CASKEEPNYEQYF.

The V call is TRBV28, the J call TRBJ1-5; D gene ambiguous. CDR1 is MDHEN, CDR2 SYDVKM, per germline. CDR3 size: 15 residues. Trimming left V 2 bases short and J 1 base short, with 9 bases between. The CDR3 DNA reads as TGTGCCAGCAGTTTAAGAGGGTGGAGCAATCAGCCCCAGCATTTT. Encoded protein: CASSLRGWSNQPQHF.